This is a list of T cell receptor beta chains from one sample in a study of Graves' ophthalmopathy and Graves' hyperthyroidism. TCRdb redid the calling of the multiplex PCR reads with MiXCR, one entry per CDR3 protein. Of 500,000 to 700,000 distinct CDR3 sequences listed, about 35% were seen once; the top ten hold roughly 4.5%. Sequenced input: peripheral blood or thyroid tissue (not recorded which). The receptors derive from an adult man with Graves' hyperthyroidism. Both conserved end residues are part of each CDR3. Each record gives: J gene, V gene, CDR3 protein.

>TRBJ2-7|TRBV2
CASMAGGYSGYEQYF
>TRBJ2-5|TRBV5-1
CASSLGLGGRETQYF
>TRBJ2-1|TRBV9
CASSVATNSYNEQFF
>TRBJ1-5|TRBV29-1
CSLEAAQPQHF
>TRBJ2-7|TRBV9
CASSGEPPRDRVKYEQYF
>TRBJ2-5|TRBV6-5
CASSQQGENQETQYF
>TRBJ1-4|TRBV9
CASSVVDEKLFF
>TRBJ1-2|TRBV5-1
CASSLDGQGYYGYTF
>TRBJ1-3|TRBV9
CASSGTGVLGNTIYF
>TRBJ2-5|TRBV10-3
CAISSRDSLQETQYF
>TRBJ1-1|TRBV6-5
CASSSYRGAEAFF
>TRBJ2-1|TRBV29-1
CSVQKAGLAVLEQFF
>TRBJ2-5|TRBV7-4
CASSFEGLAEETQYF
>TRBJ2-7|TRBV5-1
CASSLVVKSYEQYF
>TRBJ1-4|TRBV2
CASSETGDNEKLFF
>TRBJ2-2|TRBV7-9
CASSRTSGANTGELLF
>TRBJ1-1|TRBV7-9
CASSPWDRGTTEAFF
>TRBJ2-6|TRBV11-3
CASSFPGSGANVLTF
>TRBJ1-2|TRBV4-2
CASSQEMGTNYGYTF
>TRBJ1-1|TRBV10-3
CAISESVGLGTEAFF
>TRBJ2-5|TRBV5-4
CASSHGFQETQYF
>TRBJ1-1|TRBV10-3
CAISEGGGNTEAFF
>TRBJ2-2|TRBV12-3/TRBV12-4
CASRMTSGKLFF
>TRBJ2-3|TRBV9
CASSVWGTSGTDTQYF
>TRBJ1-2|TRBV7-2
CASSLVSGDGYTF
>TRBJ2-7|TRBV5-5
CASSSDREVYEQYF
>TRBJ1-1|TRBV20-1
CSARETGGDLRTPSTEAFF
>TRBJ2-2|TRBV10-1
CASSNPGKDGELFF